This TCR beta chain was captured by sequencing in a study of tissue T cells after allogeneic stem cell transplantation. V was shortened by 1 base and J by 0 bases, with 6 bases between the two germline ends. The germline CDR1 and CDR2 sequences are GKSSPN and SITVG. This CDR3 comprises 14 residues. Time point: mouse harvest day 14 after allogeneic transplant. Each mouse received 10^7 T-cell-depleted marrow cells plus 10^6 splenic CD5+ T cells by tail vein. B6 (H2b) cells into BALB/c (H2d) mice; tissues taken at day 7 or 14. This clone was picked up a small number of times. Any gene name here is a mouse gene name. The read ends 1 residue early relative to the CDR3; the germline J gene fills the gap. Method: immunoSEQ multiplex PCR; TCRdb's copy keeps in-frame clones and lacks some. The table has 4,500 or so clones, 32% seen once.

The sequenced sample was skin. The rearrangement uses TRBV31 and TRBJ2-2, with D unresolved. This receptor was taken from a female BALB/c mouse given C57BL/6 T cells with graft-versus-host disease after an allogeneic hematopoietic cell transplant. The CDR3 bases that were read are TGTGCCTGGAGTCAGGGAGCAAACACCGGGCAGCTCTAC. Translated: CAWSQGANTGQLY. The entire CDR3 protein is CAWSQGANTGQLYF.